The rows below give T cell receptor beta chains drawn from one sample of a study of blood T cell repertoires in COVID-19. TCRdb keeps only in-frame clones here, not all; method: immunoSEQ multiplex PCR. The profile shows tens of thousands of clones, 85% to 90% of them singletons. Material: peripheral blood. The receptor set was obtained from a man between 50 and 59 years old with active COVID-19. CDR3s include the opening cysteine and the closing phenylalanine or tryptophan. A D gene is named only where the DNA matches it firmly. Only part of the rows carry a size: once, few, many, or a class if the clone is expanded.

clone size: -
D gene: TRBD2
V gene: TRBV10-3
J gene: TRBJ2-5
CDR3 protein: CAISSFTSGRETQYF
CDR3 DNA: TGTGCCATCAGTTCGTTTACTAGCGGGCGGGAGACCCAGTACTTC

clone size: few
D gene: -
V gene: TRBV18
J gene: TRBJ1-5
CDR3 protein: CASSPTGYNLNQPQHF
CDR3 DNA: TGTGCCAGCTCACCAACAGGGTATAACTTGAATCAGCCCCAGCATTTT

clone size: once
D gene: TRBD1
V gene: TRBV3-1/TRBV3-2
J gene: TRBJ2-1
CDR3 protein: CASSYRTGGLDEQFF
CDR3 DNA: TGTGCCAGCAGCTATAGGACAGGGGGCTTGGATGAGCAGTTCTTC

clone size: -
D gene: TRBD2
V gene: TRBV9
J gene: TRBJ2-1
CDR3 protein: CASSAELAGGNNEQFF
CDR3 DNA: TGTGCCAGCAGCGCAGAACTAGCGGGAGGTAACAATGAGCAGTTCTTC

clone size: once
D gene: TRBD1
V gene: TRBV5-4
J gene: TRBJ1-1
CDR3 protein: CASSPWSGTGKAEAFF
CDR3 DNA: TGTGCCAGCAGCCCCTGGTCCGGGACAGGGAAGGCTGAAGCTTTCTTT

clone size: -
D gene: -
V gene: TRBV5-5
J gene: TRBJ2-3
CDR3 protein: CASSLYGLKDYTQYF
CDR3 DNA: TGTGCCAGCAGCTTGTACGGACTGAAGGATTATACGCAGTATTTT

clone size: once
D gene: -
V gene: TRBV11-3
J gene: TRBJ2-5
CDR3 protein: CASSLQGPVGETQYF
CDR3 DNA: TGTGCCAGCAGCTTACAGGGGCCGGTGGGAGAGACCCAGTACTTC

clone size: -
D gene: -
V gene: TRBV18
J gene: TRBJ2-2
CDR3 protein: CASSPLGRNTGELFF
CDR3 DNA: TGTGCCAGCTCACCACTCGGGAGGAACACCGGGGAGCTGTTTTTT

clone size: -
D gene: -
V gene: TRBV6-6
J gene: TRBJ1-2
CDR3 protein: CASSPGGGYGYTF
CDR3 DNA: TGTGCCAGCAGCCCGGGGGGGGGCTATGGCTACACCTTC

clone size: -
D gene: TRBD1
V gene: TRBV4-2
J gene: TRBJ1-1
CDR3 protein: CASSQTMGQGGPEAFF
CDR3 DNA: TGTGCCAGCAGCCAAACGATGGGACAGGGTGGCCCTGAAGCTTTCTTT

clone size: once
D gene: -
V gene: TRBV20-1
J gene: TRBJ1-1
CDR3 protein: CSARGRIEAFF
CDR3 DNA: TGCAGTGCTAGGGGCAGGATTGAAGCTTTCTTT

clone size: once
D gene: TRBD2
V gene: TRBV4-2
J gene: TRBJ2-1
CDR3 protein: CASSSPTIAGGNEQFF
CDR3 DNA: TGTGCCAGCAGCTCACCGACGATAGCGGGGGGCAATGAGCAGTTCTTC

clone size: -
D gene: -
V gene: TRBV5-1
J gene: TRBJ2-7
CDR3 protein: CASSNGVVSYEQYF
CDR3 DNA: TGCGCCAGCAGCAACGGAGTAGTATCCTACGAGCAGTACTTC

clone size: once
D gene: -
V gene: TRBV5-1
J gene: TRBJ2-1
CDR3 protein: CASSLGASVYNEQFF
CDR3 DNA: TGCGCCAGCAGCTTGGGGGCTAGCGTCTACAATGAGCAGTTCTTC

clone size: -
D gene: -
V gene: TRBV11-3
J gene: TRBJ2-1
CDR3 protein: CASSTIRDSITNEQFF
CDR3 DNA: TGTGCCAGCAGCACAATCCGGGACTCCATAACCAATGAGCAGTTCTTC

clone size: -
D gene: -
V gene: TRBV6-5
J gene: TRBJ2-1
CDR3 protein: CASSYEFGREQFF
CDR3 DNA: TGTGCCAGCAGTTACGAGTTTGGGAGGGAGCAGTTCTTC

clone size: -
D gene: -
V gene: TRBV19
J gene: TRBJ1-5
CDR3 protein: CASSLSGAGGQPQHF
CDR3 DNA: TGTGCCAGTAGTTTGTCTGGGGCGGGAGGTCAGCCCCAGCATTTT